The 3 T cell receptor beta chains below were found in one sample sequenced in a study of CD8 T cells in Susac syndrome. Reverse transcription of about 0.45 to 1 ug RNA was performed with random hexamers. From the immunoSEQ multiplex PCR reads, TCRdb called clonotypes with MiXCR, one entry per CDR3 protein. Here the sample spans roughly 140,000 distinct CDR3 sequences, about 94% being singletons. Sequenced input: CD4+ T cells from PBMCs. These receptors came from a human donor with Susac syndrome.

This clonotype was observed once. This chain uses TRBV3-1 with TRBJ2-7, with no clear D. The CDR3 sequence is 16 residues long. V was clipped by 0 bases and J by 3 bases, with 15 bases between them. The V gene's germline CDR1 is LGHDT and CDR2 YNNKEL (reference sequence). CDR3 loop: CASSQDIISERYEQYF. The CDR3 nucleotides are TGTGCCAGCAGCCAAGATATAATATCGGAACGCTACGAGCAGTACTTC.

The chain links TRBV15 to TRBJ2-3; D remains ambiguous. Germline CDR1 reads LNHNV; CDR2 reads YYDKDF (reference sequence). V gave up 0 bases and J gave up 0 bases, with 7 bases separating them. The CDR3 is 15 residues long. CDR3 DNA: TGTGCCACCAGCAGAGATCGGGTCAGCACAGATACGCAGTATTTT. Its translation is CATSRDRVSTDTQYF. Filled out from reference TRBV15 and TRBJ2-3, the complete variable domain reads DAMVIQNPRYQVTQFGKPVTLSCSQTLNHNVMYWYQQKSSQAPKLLFHYYDKDFNNEADTPDNFQSRRPNTSFCFLDIRSPGLGDTAMYLCATSRDRVSTDTQYFGPGTRLTVL.

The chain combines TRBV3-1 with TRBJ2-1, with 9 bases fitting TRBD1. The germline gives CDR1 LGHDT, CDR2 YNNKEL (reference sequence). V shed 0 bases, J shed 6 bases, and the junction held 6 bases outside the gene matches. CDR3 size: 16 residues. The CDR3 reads CASSQDGDRVSNEQFF. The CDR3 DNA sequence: TGTGCCAGCAGCCAAGATGGGGACAGGGTAAGCAATGAGCAGTTCTTC.